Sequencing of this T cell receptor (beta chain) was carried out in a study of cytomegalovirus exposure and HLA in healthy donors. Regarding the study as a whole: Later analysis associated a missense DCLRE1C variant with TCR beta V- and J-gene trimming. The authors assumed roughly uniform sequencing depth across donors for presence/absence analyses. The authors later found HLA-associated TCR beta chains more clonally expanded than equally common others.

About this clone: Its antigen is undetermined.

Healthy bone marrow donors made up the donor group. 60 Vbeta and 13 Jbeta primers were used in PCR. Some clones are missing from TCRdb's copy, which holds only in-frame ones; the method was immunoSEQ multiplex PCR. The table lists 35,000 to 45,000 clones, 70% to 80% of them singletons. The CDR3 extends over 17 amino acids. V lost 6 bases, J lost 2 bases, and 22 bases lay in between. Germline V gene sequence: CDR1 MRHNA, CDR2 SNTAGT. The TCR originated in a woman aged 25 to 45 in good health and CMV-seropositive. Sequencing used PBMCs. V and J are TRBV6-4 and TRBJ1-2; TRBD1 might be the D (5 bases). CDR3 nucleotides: TGTGCCAGCAGGAAAGACAGCTCCAATTATGGCAACTATGGCTACACCTTC. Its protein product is CASRKDSSNYGNYGYTF.